The 5 T cell receptor beta chains below were found in one sample sequenced in a study of breast tumors, draining lymph nodes, adjacent tissues. Samples came from axillary lymph nodes draining the breast cancer. One entry per CDR3 protein results from TCRdb running MiXCR on the multiplex PCR reads. This sample yields over 150,000 distinct CDR3 sequences, of which approximately 33% are seen a single time; about 4.3% belongs to the top ten. The source material was axillary lymph node tissue. The receptors shown here come from a female donor with breast cancer. Some clones in this sample may be carry-over from other donors' samples.

The sample holds a few counts of this clonotype. The missing conserved phenylalanine or tryptophan at the end of this CDR3 makes a read error likely. The chain links TRBV19 to TRBJ2-1; 8 nucleotides line up with TRBD2. Germline values: CDR1 LNHDA, CDR2 SQIVND (reference sequence). Trimming at V came to 3 bases and at J to 5 bases, leaving 9 bases not matched to a gene. This CDR3 region has 16 residues. CDR3 residues: CASSIAGGGTDNEQFS. The DNA for the CDR3 is TGTGCCAGTAGTATCGCTGGCGGGGGGACGGACAATGAGCAGTTCTCC.

About this clonotype itself: The conserved phenylalanine or tryptophan normally closing the CDR3 is absent here, so this likely arose from a read error. Because the CDR3's place on the DNA is in doubt, the DNA is left out and the CDR3 is given as listed by TCRdb. CDR3 protein: CASSQDDS. V usage is TRBV3-1 and J usage is TRBJ2-6; the table names TRBD1, a call not compared with the DNA. Germline loops: CDR1 LGHDT, CDR2 YNNKEL (reference sequence). The CDR3 region is 8 residues in length, termini included.

On this clonotype: A much larger clone is a single base away; this may be a read error. The conserved phenylalanine or tryptophan is not found at the CDR3 terminus, so this likely reflects a read error. The genes are TRBV20-1 and TRBJ2-1; unclear D gene. V was pared by 2 bases and J by 10 bases, with 6 bases between. CDR3 length: 10 residues. Germline assignment: CDR1 DFQATT and CDR2 SNEGSKA (reference sequence). CDR3: CSARQAEQFS. The DNA for the CDR3 is TGCAGTGCTAGACAGGCCGAGCAGTTCTCC.

There are many counts of this clonotype. The chain links TRBV18 to TRBJ2-7; tentative D call: TRBD1 (6 bases). The CDR3 extends over 13 amino acids. Germline V gene sequence: CDR1 KGHSH, CDR2 LQKENI. Trimming shortened V by 1 base and J by 6 bases, and 10 bases separated the two germline ends. CDR3 sequence (DNA): TGTGCCAGCTCACCACGGGACACAGGCGAGCAGTACTTC. Encoded protein: CASSPRDTGEQYF.

V gene TRBV20-1 combines with J gene TRBJ2-1; TRBD1 or TRBD2 may be the D gene (5 bases each). V was trimmed by 5 bases and J by 0 bases, leaving 11 bases between them. The CDR3 length is 14 residues. Germline CDR1 and CDR2: DFQATT and SNEGSKA (reference sequence). The CDR3 spells CSAAGASSYNEQFF. The CDR3 region has the DNA TGCAGTGCTGCCGGGGCTAGCTCCTACAATGAGCAGTTCTTC.